This TCR beta chain was found in a study of blood T cell repertoires in COVID-19. Sequencing was performed with immunoSEQ multiplex PCR; in TCRdb, only in-frame clones are kept and a portion is missing. The table has about 210,000 clones, roughly 81% seen once. V shed 1 base, J shed 0 bases, and the junction held 5 bases outside the gene matches. CDR3 length: 18 amino acids. Germline V gene lookup returns CDR1 LGHNA and CDR2 YNFKEQ. This chain uses TRBV4-2 with TRBJ2-3; 12 bases are a match to TRBD2. The sample was peripheral blood. The TCR comes from a woman aged 45 to 65 with active or convalescent COVID-19. CDR3 DNA: TGTGCCAGCAGCCAAGGGACTAGCGGGGCCTCTAGCACAGATACGCAGTATTTT. Translation gives CASSQGTSGASSTDTQYF.